The clone carrying this T cell receptor beta chain was detected only a few times. Its antigen is unidentified. This sample was taken from a study of identical twins. Broader study findings: Zero-insertion results could be subject to partial confounding by invariant MAIT and iNKT cells. The study based its conclusions on cross-sectional statistical analysis and did not follow the same donors.

Trimming took 3 bases from V and 7 from J, leaving 10 bases between them. This CDR3 region has 12 residues. Germline V gene lookup returns CDR1 SEHNR and CDR2 FQNEAQ (reference sequence). TCRdb re-called the 5' RACE reads with MiXCR, one entry per CDR3 protein. This sample yields under 1 million distinct CDR3 sequences, of which over 9% are seen a single time; around 1.6% belongs to the top ten. These data were also reused for a study on yellow fever vaccine responses in identical twins.

The genes are TRBV7-9 and TRBJ2-7, with unresolved D. This receptor was taken from a woman younger than 35 in good health. Sequenced input: PBMCs. The CDR3 reads CASSLGSLEQYF. The CDR3 DNA reads as TGTGCCAGCAGCTTGGGATCGTTAGAGCAGTACTTC.